This paragraph covers one T cell receptor (beta chain) sequence. Its antigen is unknown. The entry originates in a study of shared clonotypes between healthy human individuals. On the study more broadly: Donors were a couple of women and three men aged 18 to 49. The plates for each donor numbered three CD4 naive, three CD4 memory, two CD8 naive and one CD8 memory. Whole-study findings and limits: The sampled material consisted only of blood, and tissue repertoires are likely to differ.

Clones were sequenced by immunoSEQ multiplex PCR, and TCRdb holds only the in-frame ones, with some missing. The data show about 1 million clones, about 75% seen once. From germline, CDR1 is SNHLY and CDR2 FYNNEI. The length of the CDR3 is 16 residues. The ends were cut back, 5 bases at V and 4 bases at J, with 21 bases in the middle. This receptor was obtained from a man younger than 35 in good health. The material sequenced was memory CD4+ T cells sorted from blood. Subset of the sample: CD45RA-negative fraction. This sequence joins TRBV2 and TRBJ2-7, with D perhaps matching TRBD1 or TRBD2 (5 bases each). This CDR3 is CASSSYTRDVRYEQYF. The CDR3, as DNA: TGTGCCAGCAGTTCCTATACCCGGGACGTCAGGTACGAGCAGTACTTC.